This T cell receptor (beta chain) stems from a study of Tregs in tolerant kidney transplant recipients (dated by TCRdb to the late 2010s). About the investigation overall: The study used TCRbeta sequencing to identify donor-specific regulatory T cells before combined kidney and bone marrow transplantation, then tracked those cells after transplant. Overall study results and their limits: Because only a small number of patients were included, the study had limitations, and the results will need to be validated in larger populations as well as under other immunosuppression protocols. For some patients the PCR primers changed over time, which made it impossible to compare the samples from those patients at the nucleotide level. Biological reproducibility was not directly addressed, though technical replication error appeared minimal. Expanding Tregs with activated donor B cells appeared to identify the most biologically relevant and donor-specific TCRbeta repertoire. In tolerant patients, the expansion of donor-specific Tregs was greater than global Treg expansion, suggesting that the expansion was antigen-driven rather than nonspecific.

As to this clone: The antigen this receptor binds is unknown. It has no much larger one-base neighbor in the sample; base qualities were not kept.

Transplants used related donors with nonmyeloablative bone marrow transplantation; mixed chimerism was transient in the human trials. Unstimulated Tregs (CD4+CD25+CD127-), CD4+ non-Tregs (CD4+CD25-), CD4 and CD8 cells were FACS-sorted from thawed PBMCs. 4 combined kidney and bone marrow transplant recipients from the ITN036ST trial were included as patients, and samples were available only from these trial subjects. Healthy control blood was processed to PBMCs with a Ficoll density gradient and then cryopreserved, whereas patient PBMCs were collected both before and after transplant. Genomic DNA was extracted from sorted cells with the QIAGEN DNeasy Blood and Tissue Kit for TCRbeta CDR3 sequencing. Through immunoSEQ, high-throughput TCRbeta CDR3 sequencing was done commercially, including PCR amplification with internal controls and bias correction. Processing in the source paper ran as follows. Unique productive TCRbeta sequences were defined by CDR3 nucleotide sequence when primers matched and otherwise by CDR3 amino acid sequence together with Vbeta and Jbeta genes. To correct for sorting error, sequences found in more than one sorted population at a frequency ratio of 2:1 or less were discarded, and the remaining shared sequences were assigned to the population with the higher frequency. Donor-reactive sequences were defined as at least 5-fold expanded in CFSE-low cells versus unstimulated cells, with frequency of at least 0.01% in CFSE-low cells. Jensen-Shannon divergence calculated on the top 100 TCRbeta sequences ranked by frequency was used to measure repertoire divergence. For samples with multiple sequencing runs, sorting error was corrected separately for each run before the runs were pooled. Not all clones reach the TCRdb copy of this immuneACCESS table, which keeps in-frame sequences only. Checked studies attribute under half of the gap to unresolved V genes and leave the rest unexplained. From that table come the V and J calls and clone size; the DNA was used to work out D and trimming. The table for this sample lists 75,000 to 100,000 clones; roughly 93% of them were counted only once. About 1.5% of the sample is taken by the ten largest.

Compared with germline, V lacks 2 bases and J lacks 1 base; bases without a gene match: 1. The CDR3 spans 14 residues, from the cysteine through the phenylalanine. The kept DNA is CDR3 alone, 42 bases in frame from the first base. Via the germline V gene, CDR1 is SGDLS and CDR2 YYNGEE. The sequence joins TRBV9 to TRBJ2-5; TRBD2 lines up with 8 middle nucleotides. The TCR comes from a human patient who received a combined kidney and bone marrow transplant. Following transplantation, part of the T cell population may be supplied by the graft donor rather than the patient. The specimen comprised CD4+ T cells from blood (PBMCs), sampled 12 months after the transplant. The DNA sequence is TGTGCCAGCAGCGTTGGACTAGCCCAAGAGACCCAGTACTTC. Its protein reads: CASSVGLAQETQYF.